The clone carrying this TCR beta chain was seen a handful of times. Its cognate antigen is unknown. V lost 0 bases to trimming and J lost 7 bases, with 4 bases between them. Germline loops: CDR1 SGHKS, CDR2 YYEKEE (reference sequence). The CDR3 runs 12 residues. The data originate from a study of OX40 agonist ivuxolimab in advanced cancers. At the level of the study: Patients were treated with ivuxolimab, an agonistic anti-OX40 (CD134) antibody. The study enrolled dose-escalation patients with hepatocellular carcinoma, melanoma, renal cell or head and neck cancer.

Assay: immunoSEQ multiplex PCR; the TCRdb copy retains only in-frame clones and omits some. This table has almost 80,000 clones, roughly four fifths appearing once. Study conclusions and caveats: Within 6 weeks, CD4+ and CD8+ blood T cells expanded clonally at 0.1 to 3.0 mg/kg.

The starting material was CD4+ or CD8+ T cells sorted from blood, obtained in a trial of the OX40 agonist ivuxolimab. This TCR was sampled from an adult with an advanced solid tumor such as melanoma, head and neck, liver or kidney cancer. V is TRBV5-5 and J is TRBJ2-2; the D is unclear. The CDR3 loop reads CASSLAFGELFF. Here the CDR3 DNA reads TGTGCCAGCAGCTTGGCCTTCGGGGAGCTGTTTTTT.